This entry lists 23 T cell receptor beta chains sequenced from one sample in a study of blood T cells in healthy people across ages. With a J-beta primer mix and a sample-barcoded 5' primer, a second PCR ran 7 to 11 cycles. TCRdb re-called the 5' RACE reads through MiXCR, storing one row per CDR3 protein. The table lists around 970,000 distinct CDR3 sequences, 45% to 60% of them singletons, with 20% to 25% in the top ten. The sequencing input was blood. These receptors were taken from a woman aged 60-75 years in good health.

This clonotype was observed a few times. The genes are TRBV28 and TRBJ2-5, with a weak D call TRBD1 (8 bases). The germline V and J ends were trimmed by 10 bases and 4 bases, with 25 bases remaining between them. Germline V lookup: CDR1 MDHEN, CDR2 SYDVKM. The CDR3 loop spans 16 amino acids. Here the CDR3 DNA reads TGTGCCATTCGGACAGGGACTAAGGGGTACACAGAGACCCAGTACTTC. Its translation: CAIRTGTKGYTETQYF.

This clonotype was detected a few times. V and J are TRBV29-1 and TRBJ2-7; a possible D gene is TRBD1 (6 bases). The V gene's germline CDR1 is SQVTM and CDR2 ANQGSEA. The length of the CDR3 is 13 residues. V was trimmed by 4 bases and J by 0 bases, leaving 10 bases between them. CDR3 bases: TGCAGCGTTGGGGACACCAGCTCCTACGAGCAGTACTTC. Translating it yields CSVGDTSSYEQYF.

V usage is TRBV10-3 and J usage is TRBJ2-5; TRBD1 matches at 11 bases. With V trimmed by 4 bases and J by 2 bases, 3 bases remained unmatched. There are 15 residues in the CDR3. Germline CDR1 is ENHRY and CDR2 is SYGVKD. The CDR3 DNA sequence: TGTGCCATCAGTGCCGGGACAGGGGGACAAGAGACCCAGTACTTC. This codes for CAISAGTGGQETQYF.

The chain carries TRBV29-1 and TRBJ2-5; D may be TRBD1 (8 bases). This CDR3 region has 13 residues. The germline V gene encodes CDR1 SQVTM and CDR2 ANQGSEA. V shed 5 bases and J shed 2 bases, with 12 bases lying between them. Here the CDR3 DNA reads TGCAGCGTTCACAGGGGGGGACAAGAGACCCAGTACTTC. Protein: CSVHRGGQETQYF.

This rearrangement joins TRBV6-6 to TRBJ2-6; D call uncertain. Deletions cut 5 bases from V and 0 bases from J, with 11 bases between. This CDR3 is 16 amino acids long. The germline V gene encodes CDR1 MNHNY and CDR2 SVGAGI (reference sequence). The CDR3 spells CASSPPARSGANVLTF. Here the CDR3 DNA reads TGTGCCAGCAGTCCCCCGGCCCGCTCTGGGGCCAACGTCCTGACTTTC.

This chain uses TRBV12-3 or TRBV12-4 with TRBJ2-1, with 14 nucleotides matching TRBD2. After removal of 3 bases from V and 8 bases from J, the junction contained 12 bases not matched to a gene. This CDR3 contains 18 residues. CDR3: CASSFFPKTSGRGDEQFF. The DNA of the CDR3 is TGTGCCAGCAGTTTTTTCCCCAAGACTAGCGGGAGGGGAGATGAGCAGTTCTTC.

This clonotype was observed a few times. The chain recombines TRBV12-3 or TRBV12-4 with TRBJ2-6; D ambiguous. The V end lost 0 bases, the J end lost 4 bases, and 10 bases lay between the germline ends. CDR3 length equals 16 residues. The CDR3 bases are TGTGCCAGCAGTTTAGCGATTGGAGCAGGGGCCAACGTCCTGACTTTC. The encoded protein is CASSLAIGAGANVLTF.

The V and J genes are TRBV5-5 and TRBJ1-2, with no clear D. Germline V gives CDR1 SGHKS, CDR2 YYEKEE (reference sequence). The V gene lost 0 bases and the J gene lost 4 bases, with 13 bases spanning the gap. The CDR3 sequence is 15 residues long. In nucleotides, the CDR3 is TGTGCCAGCAGCTTGGGCCGAGGAACCTTCTATGGCTACACCTTC. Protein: CASSLGRGTFYGYTF. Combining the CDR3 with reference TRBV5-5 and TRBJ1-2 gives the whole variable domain DAGVTQSPTHLIKTRGQQVTLRCSPISGHKSVSWYQQVLGQGPQFIFQYYEKEERGRGNFPDRFSARQFPNYSSELNVNALLLGDSALYLCASSLGRGTFYGYTFGSGTRLTVV.

CDR3 region: CSASRQGADNEQFF. Here the CDR3 DNA reads TGCAGTGCTAGCAGACAGGGGGCTGACAATGAGCAGTTCTTC. The gene calls are TRBV20-1 and TRBJ2-1; 10 bases map to TRBD1. The germline gives CDR1 DFQATT, CDR2 SNEGSKA (reference sequence). With 3 bases clipped from V and 5 bases from J, the junction kept 4 bases outside the gene matches. The CDR3 is 14 amino acids.

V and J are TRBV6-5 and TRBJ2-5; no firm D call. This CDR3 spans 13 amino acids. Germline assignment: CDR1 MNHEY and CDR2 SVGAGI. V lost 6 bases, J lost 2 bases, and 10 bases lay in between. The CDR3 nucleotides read TGTGCCAGCAGGGTTGGTTCACAAGAGACCCAGTACTTC. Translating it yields CASRVGSQETQYF.

In DNA, the CDR3 is TGCAGTGCTAGATCCTTACAGGGCCGCACAGATACGCAGTATTTT. It codes for CSARSLQGRTDTQYF. This chain uses TRBV20-1 with TRBJ2-3, with D perhaps matching TRBD1 (6 bases). Trimming took off 2 bases at V and 1 base at J, with 13 bases between the two ends. The germline gives CDR1 DFQATT, CDR2 SNEGSKA (reference sequence). The CDR3 extends over 15 amino acids.

This CDR3 is CALETGQGHSPLHF. The CDR3 DNA reads as TGTGCCCTGGAGACTGGACAGGGTCATTCACCCCTCCACTTT. V is TRBV30 and J is TRBJ1-6; TRBD1 matches at 8 bases. CDR1 and CDR2 (germline): GTSNPN, SVGIG (reference sequence). V dropped 8 bases and J dropped 8; count of bases not matched to a gene: 11. This CDR3 has 14 amino acids.

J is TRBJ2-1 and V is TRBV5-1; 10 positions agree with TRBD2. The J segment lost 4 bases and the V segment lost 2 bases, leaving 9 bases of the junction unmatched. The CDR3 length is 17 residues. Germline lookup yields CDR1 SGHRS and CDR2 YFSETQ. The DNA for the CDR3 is TGCGCCAGCAGCTTCCCTAGCGGGAGCAGTCGGTACAATGAGCAGTTCTTC. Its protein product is CASSFPSGSSRYNEQFF.

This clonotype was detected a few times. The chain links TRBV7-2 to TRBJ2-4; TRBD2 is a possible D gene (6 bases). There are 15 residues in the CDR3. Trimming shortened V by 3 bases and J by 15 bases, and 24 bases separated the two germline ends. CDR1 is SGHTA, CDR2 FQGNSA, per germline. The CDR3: CASSFKPTRDYVWYF. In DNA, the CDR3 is TGTGCCAGCAGCTTTAAACCGACTAGAGATTATGTATGGTACTTC.

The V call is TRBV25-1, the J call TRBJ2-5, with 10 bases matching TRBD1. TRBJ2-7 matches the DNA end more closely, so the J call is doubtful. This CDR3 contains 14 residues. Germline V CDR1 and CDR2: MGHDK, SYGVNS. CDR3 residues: CASSEKGTGVEQYF. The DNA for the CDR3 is TGTGCCAGCAGTGAAAAAGGGACAGGGGTCGAGCAGTACTTC.

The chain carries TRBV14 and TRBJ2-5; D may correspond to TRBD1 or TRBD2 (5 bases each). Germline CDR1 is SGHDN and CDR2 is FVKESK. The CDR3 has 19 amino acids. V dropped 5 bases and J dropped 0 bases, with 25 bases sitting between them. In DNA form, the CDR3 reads TGTGCCAGCAGCTCTGTCCGGAGGCTGGACAAGTCTTACCAAGAGACCCAGTACTTC. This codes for CASSSVRRLDKSYQETQYF.

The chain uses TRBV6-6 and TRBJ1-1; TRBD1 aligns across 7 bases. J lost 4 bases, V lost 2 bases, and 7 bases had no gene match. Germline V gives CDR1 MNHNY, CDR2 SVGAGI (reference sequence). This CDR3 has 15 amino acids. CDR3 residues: CASSYSYDRVTEAFF. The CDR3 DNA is TGTGCCAGCAGTTACAGTTACGACAGGGTCACTGAAGCTTTCTTT.

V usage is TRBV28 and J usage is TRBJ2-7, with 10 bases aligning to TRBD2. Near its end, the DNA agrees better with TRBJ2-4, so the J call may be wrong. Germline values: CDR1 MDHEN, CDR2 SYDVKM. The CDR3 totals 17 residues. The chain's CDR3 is CASSPLSASGSRNIQYF. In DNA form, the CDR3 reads TGTGCCAGCAGTCCCCTGTCGGCTAGCGGGAGTAGGAACATTCAGTACTTC.

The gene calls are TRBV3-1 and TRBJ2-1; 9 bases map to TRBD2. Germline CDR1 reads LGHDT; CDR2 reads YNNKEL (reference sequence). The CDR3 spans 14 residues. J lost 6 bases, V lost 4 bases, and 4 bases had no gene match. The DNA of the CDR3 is TGTGCCAGCAGCCTAGCGGGAGTGACCAATGAGCAGTTCTTC. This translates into CASSLAGVTNEQFF.

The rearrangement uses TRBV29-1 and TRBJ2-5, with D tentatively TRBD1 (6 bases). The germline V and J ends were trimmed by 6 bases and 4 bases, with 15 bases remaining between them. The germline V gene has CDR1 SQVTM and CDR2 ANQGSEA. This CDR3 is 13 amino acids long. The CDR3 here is CSVSRGARETQYF. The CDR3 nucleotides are TGCAGCGTCAGCAGGGGAGCCAGAGAGACCCAGTACTTC. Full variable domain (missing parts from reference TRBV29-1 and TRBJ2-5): SAVISQKPSRDICQRGTSLTIQCQVDSQVTMMFWYRQQPGQSLTLIATANQGSEATYESGFVIDKFPISRPNLTFSTLTVSNMSPEDSSIYLCSVSRGARETQYFGPGTRLLVL.

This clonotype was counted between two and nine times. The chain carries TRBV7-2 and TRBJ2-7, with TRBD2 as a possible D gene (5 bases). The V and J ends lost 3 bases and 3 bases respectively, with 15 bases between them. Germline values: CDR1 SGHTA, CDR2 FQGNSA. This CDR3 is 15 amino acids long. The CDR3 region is CASSFIGVGHYEQYF. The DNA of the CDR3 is TGTGCCAGCAGCTTTATCGGGGTAGGGCACTACGAGCAGTACTTC.

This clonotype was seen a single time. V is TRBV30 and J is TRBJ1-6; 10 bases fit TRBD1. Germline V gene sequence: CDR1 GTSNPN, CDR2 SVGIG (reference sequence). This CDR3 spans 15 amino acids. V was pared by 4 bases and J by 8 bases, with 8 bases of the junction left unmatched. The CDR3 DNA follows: TGTGCCTGGAACATTCGGGACAGGGGAGATTCACCCCTCCACTTT. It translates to CAWNIRDRGDSPLHF.

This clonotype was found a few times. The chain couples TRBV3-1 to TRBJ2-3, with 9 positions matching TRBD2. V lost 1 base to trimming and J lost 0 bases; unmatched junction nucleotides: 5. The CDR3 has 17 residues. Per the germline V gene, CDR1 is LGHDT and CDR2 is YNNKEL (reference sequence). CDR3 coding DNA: TGTGCCAGCAGCCAAGTTCTTAGCGGGGGAAGCACAGATACGCAGTATTTT. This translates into CASSQVLSGGSTDTQYF.